The 18 T cell receptor beta chains below all came from one sample that was sequenced in a study of T cells after yellow fever vaccination. In TCRdb, the 5' RACE reads were re-called with MiXCR into one record per CDR3 protein. The table includes some 400,000 distinct CDR3 sequences, 6.2% detected once. The material sequenced was PBMCs, taken 5 days after the yellow fever booster vaccination. The receptors come from a man under 40 who received the YFV17D yellow fever vaccine.

The chain joins TRBV30 to TRBJ2-2; TRBD2 might be the D (6 bases). Trimming took off 0 bases at V and 0 bases at J, with 11 bases between the two ends. Germline V CDR1 and CDR2: GTSNPN, SVGIG (reference sequence). This CDR3 comprises 16 residues. CDR3 sequence reads: CAWSVLAAANTGELFF. The CDR3 DNA follows: TGTGCCTGGAGTGTACTAGCAGCCGCGAACACCGGGGAGCTGTTTTTT.

The chain links TRBV6-2 or TRBV6-3 to TRBJ2-5, with D tentatively TRBD2 (5 bases). V was cut by 1 base and J by 2 bases, with 8 bases left in between. Germline lookup yields CDR1 MNHEY and CDR2 SVGEGT. The CDR3 has 14 residues. The CDR3 sequence is CASSYFPGQETQYF. In DNA, the CDR3 is TGTGCCAGCAGTTACTTTCCGGGACAAGAGACCCAGTACTTC.

The V and J genes are TRBV20-1 and TRBJ2-5, with 7 bases that match TRBD1. J was trimmed by 2 bases and V by 7 bases; bases with no gene match: 10. The CDR3 is made up of 14 amino acids. Germline V CDR1 and CDR2: DFQATT, SNEGSKA (reference sequence). The CDR3 bases are TGCAGTGTCAGGACAGGCAGGGGGCAAGAGACCCAGTACTTC. Translation gives CSVRTGRGQETQYF.

This clonotype came up a few times. The chain couples TRBV12-3 or TRBV12-4 to TRBJ2-5; no clear D. V lost 4 bases and J lost 2, with 11 bases in between. The CDR3 covers 14 residues. CDR3 in DNA: TGTGCCAGCAGTTCCTTCCAGAATCAAGAGACCCAGTACTTC. As protein: CASSSFQNQETQYF.

The chain is built from TRBV7-2 and TRBJ2-1; 11 bases align to TRBD2. V shed 3 bases and J 3 bases; nucleotides not matched to a gene: 4. CDR1 SGHTA and CDR2 FQGNSA come from the germline V gene. There are 16 residues in the CDR3. For the CDR3, the DNA is TGTGCCAGCAGCTTTACTAGCGGGAGCGGCTACAATGAGCAGTTCTTC. Translating gives CASSFTSGSGYNEQFF.

Comment on this clonotype: This may stem from a read error, because a much larger clone lies one nucleotide away. The genes are TRBV7-8 and TRBJ1-2; TRBD1 matches 7 bases. CDR3 length: 15 residues. CDR1 is SGHVS and CDR2 is FQNEAQ in the germline V gene. Here the CDR3 DNA reads TGTGCCAGCAGCTTTTACCGGGACAGTCGCGGTGGCTTCACCTTC. It translates to CASSFYRDSRGGFTF.

At least ten counts were recorded for this clonotype. The chain recombines TRBV4-1 with TRBJ2-1, with 9 bases fitting TRBD2. Germline loops: CDR1 MGHRA, CDR2 YSYEKL. The CDR3 sequence is 15 residues long. With 0 bases clipped from V and 12 bases from J, the junction kept 9 bases outside the gene matches. CDR3 sequence reads: CASSQDASGAVGQFF. The CDR3 DNA sequence: TGCGCCAGCAGCCAAGATGCTAGCGGGGCTGTTGGGCAGTTCTTC.

This clonotype was counted at least ten times. This chain joins TRBV20-1 and TRBJ2-3, with 7 bases fitting TRBD2. Germline V CDR1 and CDR2: DFQATT, SNEGSKA (reference sequence). This CDR3 is 15 amino acids long. J lost 2 bases, V lost 3 bases, and 8 bases had no gene match. The CDR3 reads CSASGRGENTDTQYF. CDR3 DNA: TGCAGTGCTAGCGGACGGGGGGAAAACACAGATACGCAGTATTTT.

This clonotype occurred a few times. The chain is built from TRBV14 and TRBJ2-7; no clear D. The CDR3 is 16 amino acids. V was pared by 4 bases and J by 0 bases, with 16 bases between. CDR1 and CDR2 from the germline V gene are SGHDN and FVKESK. The CDR3 sequence: CASSPTPGRRSYEQYF. The CDR3 DNA is TGTGCCAGCAGCCCCACCCCCGGCCGGCGCTCCTACGAGCAGTACTTC.

This clonotype was seen only a few times. The chain recombines TRBV19 with TRBJ2-1; 8 bases are a match to TRBD2. Germline V gene data show CDR1 as LNHDA and CDR2 as SQIVND (reference sequence). V lost 5 bases, J lost 7 bases, and 10 bases stayed unmatched. The CDR3 totals 15 residues. The CDR3 protein is CASSVTGTSQNEQFF. The CDR3 DNA follows: TGTGCCAGTAGTGTAACCGGGACTAGTCAAAATGAGCAGTTCTTC.

There are many counts of this clonotype. The CDR3 sequence is CASSRYSLYEQYF. CDR3 DNA sequence: TGTGCCAGCAGCCGGTATTCGCTCTACGAGCAGTACTTC. The chain carries TRBV7-8 and TRBJ2-7; D not certain. Trimming took 5 bases from V and 3 from J, leaving 11 bases between them. Germline assignment: CDR1 SGHVS and CDR2 FQNEAQ. The CDR3 is 13 amino acids.

This clonotype has only a few counts. V and J are TRBV15 and TRBJ1-2; D unclear. The V end lost 0 bases, the J end lost 4 bases, and 6 bases lay between the germline ends. The CDR3 sequence is 13 residues long. Germline V CDR1 and CDR2: LNHNV, YYDKDF (reference sequence). This chain's CDR3 is CATSRDRVYGYTF. CDR3 DNA: TGTGCCACCAGCAGAGATAGGGTCTATGGCTACACCTTC. Looking up the rest from reference TRBV15 and TRBJ1-2 gives the full variable domain: DAMVIQNPRYQVTQFGKPVTLSCSQTLNHNVMYWYQQKSSQAPKLLFHYYDKDFNNEADTPDNFQSRRPNTSFCFLDIRSPGLGDTAMYLCATSRDRVYGYTFGSGTRLTVV.

This clonotype was observed a few times. The chain has TRBV18 and TRBJ1-2, with TRBD1 matching over 11 bases. Trimming at V came to 4 bases and at J to 8 bases, leaving 9 bases not matched to a gene. The CDR3 is 15 residues long. Germline V gene sequence: CDR1 KGHSH, CDR2 LQKENI. CDR3 DNA sequence: TGTGCCAGCTCACTCTCCGGGACAGGGGGAGAAGGCTACACCTTC. Its protein product is CASSLSGTGGEGYTF.

This clonotype has more than one count but fewer than ten. The J gene is TRBJ2-1, the V gene TRBV5-1, with TRBD2 as a possible D gene (6 bases). The germline V gene has CDR1 SGHRS and CDR2 YFSETQ. The CDR3 extends over 13 amino acids. With 7 bases removed from V and 8 bases from J, the gap between germline ends came to 16 bases. The CDR3 sequence is CASRGTKDDEQFF. CDR3 sequence (DNA): TGCGCCAGCCGGGGGACCAAAGACGATGAGCAGTTCTTC.

This clonotype came up a few times. The chain employs TRBV7-2 and TRBJ2-7; 8 nucleotides align to TRBD1. The CDR3 consists of 16 residues. V trimming: 6 bases; J trimming: 3 bases; junction bases outside the gene matches: 13. Looked up from germline, CDR1 is SGHTA and CDR2 is FQGNSA. The CDR3 coding sequence is TGTGCCAGCAGGGTTATGAACGGACAGGGAATCTACGAGCAGTACTTC. Translated, it gives CASRVMNGQGIYEQYF.

V gene TRBV7-2 combines with J gene TRBJ2-7, with 13 bases identical to TRBD2. Per germline, CDR1 SGHTA and CDR2 FQGNSA. V lost 5 bases and J lost 6; bases outside the gene matches: 4. This CDR3 has 14 amino acids. CDR3 loop: CASSPTSGRAEQYF. The DNA of the CDR3 is TGTGCCAGCAGCCCAACTAGCGGGAGGGCCGAGCAGTACTTC.

This clonotype has ten or more counts. The chain has TRBV7-9 and TRBJ2-7, with unresolved D. Trimming removed 5 bases at V and 2 bases at J, with 19 bases between. Looked up from germline, CDR1 is SEHNR and CDR2 is FQNEAQ (reference sequence). This CDR3 is built from 16 residues. The CDR3 DNA reads TGTGCCAGCAGCCACCAGCAAGGAGTACCTACCTACGAGCAGTACTTC. Protein product: CASSHQQGVPTYEQYF.

Here the CDR3 DNA reads TGTGCCAGCAGACGACAGGGGGTCGGCTATAGCAATCAGCCCCAGCATTTT. Translation: CASRRQGVGYSNQPQHF. The V gene is TRBV28, the J gene TRBJ1-5; 9 bases map to TRBD1. This CDR3 is 17 amino acids long. The germline V gene has CDR1 MDHEN and CDR2 SYDVKM. V shed 6 bases, J shed 0 bases, and the junction held 9 bases outside the gene matches.